Below, one T cell receptor (beta chain) is given with its context. Its antigen remains unknown. Original data processing: Differences in CDR3 between clinicopathological groups were drawn on to build a classifier intended to discriminate distant-metastatic papillary thyroid cancer patients. TCRdb re-clonotyped the PCR reads via MiXCR. The V and J calls and clone size are TCRdb's, not the authors'. The table records 25,000 or so clones, roughly 15% of them present only once. This record belongs to a study of metastatic and nonmetastatic thyroid tumors. Study details: The authors compared repertoires across blood and tumor or nodule tissue from malignant and benign thyroid patients. Regarding the study as a whole: Reports indicated that malignant thyroid tumors showed significantly higher TCR beta diversity than benign nodules did, in blood and tumor.

All patients were untreated before thyroid surgery. The CDR3 consists of 12 residues. The germline V gene has CDR1 SGHTA and CDR2 FQGNSA. V was shortened by 3 bases and J by 6 bases, with 6 bases between the two germline ends. The clonotype comes from a female donor with papillary thyroid cancer or a benign thyroid nodule (not recorded which). Some clones in this sample may be carry-over from other donors' samples. This sequence joins TRBV7-2 and TRBJ2-1, with D unresolved. The specimen sequenced was blood. CDR3: CASSLCPNEQFF. CDR3 DNA: TGTGCCAGCAGCTTGTGTCCCAATGAGCAGTTCTTC.